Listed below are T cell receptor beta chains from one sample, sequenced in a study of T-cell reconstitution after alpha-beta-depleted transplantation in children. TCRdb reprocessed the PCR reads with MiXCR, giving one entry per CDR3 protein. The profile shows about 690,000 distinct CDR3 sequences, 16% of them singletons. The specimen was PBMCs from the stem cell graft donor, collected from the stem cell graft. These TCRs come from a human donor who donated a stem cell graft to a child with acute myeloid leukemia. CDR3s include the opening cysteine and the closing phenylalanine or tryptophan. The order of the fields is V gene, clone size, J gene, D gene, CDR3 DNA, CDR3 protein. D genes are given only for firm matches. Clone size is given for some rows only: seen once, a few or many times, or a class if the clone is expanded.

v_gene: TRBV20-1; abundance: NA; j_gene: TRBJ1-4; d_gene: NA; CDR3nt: TGCAGTGCTCCTTATCAGGGATCTAATGAAAAACTGTTTTTT; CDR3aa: CSAPYQGSNEKLFF
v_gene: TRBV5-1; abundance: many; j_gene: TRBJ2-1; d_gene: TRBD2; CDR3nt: TGCGCCAGCAGCGGCGGGGGTAGCGGAGGTAATGAGCAGTTCTTC; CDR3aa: CASSGGGSGGNEQFF
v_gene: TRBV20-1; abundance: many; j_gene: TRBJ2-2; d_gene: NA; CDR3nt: TGCAGTGCCTTACGGGAGAGGTCGGGCGGGGAGCTGTTTTTT; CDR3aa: CSALRERSGGELFF
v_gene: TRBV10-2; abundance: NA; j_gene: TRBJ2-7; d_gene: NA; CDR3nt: TGCGCCAGCAGAGATACAACCTACGAGCAGTACTTC; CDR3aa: CASRDTTYEQYF
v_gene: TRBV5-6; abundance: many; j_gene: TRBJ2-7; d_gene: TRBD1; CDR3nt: TGTGCCAGCAGCTGGACAGGGGCCTACGAGCAGTACTTC; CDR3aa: CASSWTGAYEQYF
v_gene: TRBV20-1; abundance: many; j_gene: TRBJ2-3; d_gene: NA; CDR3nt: TGCAGTGCTAGAGGGGTTGGGACATTCTTCACAGATACGCAGTATTTT; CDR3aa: CSARGVGTFFTDTQYF
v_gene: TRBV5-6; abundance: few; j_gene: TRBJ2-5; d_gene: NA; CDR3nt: TGTGCCAGCAGCGCTACAGGGACTGGGACCCAGTACTTC; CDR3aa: CASSATGTGTQYF
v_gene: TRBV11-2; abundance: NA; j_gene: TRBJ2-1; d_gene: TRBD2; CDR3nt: TGTGCCAGCAGCTTCGGAATAGCGGGGATCTACAATGAGCAGTTCTTC; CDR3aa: CASSFGIAGIYNEQFF
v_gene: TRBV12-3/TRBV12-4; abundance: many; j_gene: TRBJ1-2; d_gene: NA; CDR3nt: TGTGCCAGCAGTTTAAGAGTGTCAGGCTACACCTTC; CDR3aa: CASSLRVSGYTF
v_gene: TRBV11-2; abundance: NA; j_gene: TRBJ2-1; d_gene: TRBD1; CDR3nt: TGTGCCAGCAGCTTTGGGACAGGGGGGGATGAGCAGTTCTTC; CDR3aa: CASSFGTGGDEQFF
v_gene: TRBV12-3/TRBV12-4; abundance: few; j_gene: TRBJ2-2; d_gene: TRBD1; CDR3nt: TGTGCCAGCAGTCGGGACAGTACGAACACCGGGGAGCTGTTTTTT; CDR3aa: CASSRDSTNTGELFF
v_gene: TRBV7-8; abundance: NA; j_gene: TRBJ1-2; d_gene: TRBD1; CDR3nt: TGTGCCAGCAGCTTAGGGTGGACAGGGAATGGCTACACCTTC; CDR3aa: CASSLGWTGNGYTF
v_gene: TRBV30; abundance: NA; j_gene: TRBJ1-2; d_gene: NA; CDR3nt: TGTGCCTGGAGTGACAGTAGAGGCTACACCTTC; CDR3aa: CAWSDSRGYTF
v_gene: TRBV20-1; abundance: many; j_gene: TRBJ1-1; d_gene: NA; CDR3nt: TGCAGTGCTGGCCGGGGCGACACTGAAGCTTTCTTT; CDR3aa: CSAGRGDTEAFF